The text below deals with one T cell receptor (beta chain). Its target is not known. The CDR3 covers 15 residues. CDR1 and CDR2 from the germline V gene are SGHNT and YYREEE (reference sequence). The V and J ends lost 5 bases and 6 bases, in that order; junction bases with no gene match: 7. The study ran its PCR with 60 Vbeta and 13 Jbeta primers. Clones were sequenced by immunoSEQ multiplex PCR, and TCRdb holds only the in-frame ones, with some missing. The sample holds some 180,000 clones, roughly 77% seen once. The data are from a study of cytomegalovirus exposure and HLA in healthy donors. Study findings and constraints: Common viral pathogens were later found to be apparently linked to several of the most significant clusters. Researchers catalogued some 160 TCR beta chains as cytomegalovirus-associated.

Everyone who donated was a healthy bone marrow donor. The TCR comes from a woman aged 30 to 39 in good health and CMV-seropositive. The chain carries TRBV5-4 and TRBJ2-1, with 11 bases lining up with TRBD2. Sequenced: PBMCs. As DNA, the CDR3 is TGTGCCAGCAGATTAGCGGGGGGGCGATCCAATGAGCAGTTCTTC. Its translation: CASRLAGGRSNEQFF.